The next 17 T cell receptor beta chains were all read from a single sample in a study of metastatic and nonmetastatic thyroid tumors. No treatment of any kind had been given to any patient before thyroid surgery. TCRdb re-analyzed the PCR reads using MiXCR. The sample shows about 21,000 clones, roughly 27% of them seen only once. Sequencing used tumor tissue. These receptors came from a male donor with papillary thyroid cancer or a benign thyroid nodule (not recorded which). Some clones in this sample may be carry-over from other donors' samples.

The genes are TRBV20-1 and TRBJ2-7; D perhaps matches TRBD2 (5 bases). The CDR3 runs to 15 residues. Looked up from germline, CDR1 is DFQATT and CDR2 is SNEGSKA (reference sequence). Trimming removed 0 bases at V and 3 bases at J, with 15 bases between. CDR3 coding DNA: TGCAGTGCTAGAGATCCGCAGTGGAGGTACTACGAGCAGTACTTC. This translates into CSARDPQWRYYEQYF.

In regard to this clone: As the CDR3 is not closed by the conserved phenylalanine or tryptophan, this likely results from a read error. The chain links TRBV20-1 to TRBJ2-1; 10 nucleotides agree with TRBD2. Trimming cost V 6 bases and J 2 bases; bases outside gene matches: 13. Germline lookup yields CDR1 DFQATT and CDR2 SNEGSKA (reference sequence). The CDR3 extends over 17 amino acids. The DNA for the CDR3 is TGCAGTGCCCGACCCATAGCGGGAGGTTTCACCTACAATGAGCAGTTCCTC. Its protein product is CSARPIAGGFTYNEQFL.

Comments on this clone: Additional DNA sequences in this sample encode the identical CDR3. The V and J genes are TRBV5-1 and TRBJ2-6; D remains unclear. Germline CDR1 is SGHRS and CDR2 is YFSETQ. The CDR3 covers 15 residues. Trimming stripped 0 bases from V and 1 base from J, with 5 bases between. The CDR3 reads CASSLGVSGANVLTF. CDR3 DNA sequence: TGCGCCAGCAGCTTGGGGGTGTCTGGGGCCAACGTCCTGACTTTC.

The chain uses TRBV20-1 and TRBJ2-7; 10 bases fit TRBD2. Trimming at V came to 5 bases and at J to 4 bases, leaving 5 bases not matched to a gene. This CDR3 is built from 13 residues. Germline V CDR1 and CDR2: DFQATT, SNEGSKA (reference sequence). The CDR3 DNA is TGCAGTGCTCTAGCGGGAGAACCATACGAGCAGTACTTC. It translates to CSALAGEPYEQYF.

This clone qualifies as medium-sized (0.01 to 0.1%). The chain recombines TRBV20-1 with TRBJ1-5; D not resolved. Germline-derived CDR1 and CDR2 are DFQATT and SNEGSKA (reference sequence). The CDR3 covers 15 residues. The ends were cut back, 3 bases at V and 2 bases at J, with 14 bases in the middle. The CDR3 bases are TGCAGTGCTAGTGGGCAGCCCTTTGGCAATCAGCCCCAGCATTTT. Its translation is CSASGQPFGNQPQHF.

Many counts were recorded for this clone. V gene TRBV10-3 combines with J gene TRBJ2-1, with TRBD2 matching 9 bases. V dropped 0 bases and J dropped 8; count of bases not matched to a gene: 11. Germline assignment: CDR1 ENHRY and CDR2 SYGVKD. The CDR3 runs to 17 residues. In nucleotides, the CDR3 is TGTGCCATCAGTGAGTCGGGGGCGGGAGGGGATCGGGATGAGCAGTTCTTC. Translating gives CAISESGAGGDRDEQFF.

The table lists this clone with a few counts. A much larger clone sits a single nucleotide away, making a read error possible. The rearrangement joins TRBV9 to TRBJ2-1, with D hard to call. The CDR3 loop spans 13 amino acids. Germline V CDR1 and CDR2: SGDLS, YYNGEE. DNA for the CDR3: TGTTCCAGCAGCGCCGACCAGACCAATGAGCAGTTCTTC. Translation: CSSSADQTNEQFF.

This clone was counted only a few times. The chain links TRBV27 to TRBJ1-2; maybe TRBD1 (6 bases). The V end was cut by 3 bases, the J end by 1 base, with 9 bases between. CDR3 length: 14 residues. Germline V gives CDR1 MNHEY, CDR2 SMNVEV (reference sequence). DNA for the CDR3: TGTGCCAGCAGTTTGACAGGAATTAACTATGGCTACACCTTC. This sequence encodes CASSLTGINYGYTF.

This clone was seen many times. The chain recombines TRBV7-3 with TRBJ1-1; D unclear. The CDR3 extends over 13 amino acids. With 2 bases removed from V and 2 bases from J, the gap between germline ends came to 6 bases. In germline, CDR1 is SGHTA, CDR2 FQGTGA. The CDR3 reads CASSLQVNTEAFF. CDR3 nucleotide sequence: TGTGCCAGCAGCTTACAGGTAAACACTGAAGCTTTCTTT.

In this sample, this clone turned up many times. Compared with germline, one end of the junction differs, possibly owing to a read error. The CDR3 spells CASSKVAGGDNEQFF. DNA for the CDR3: TGTGCTAGCAGCAAGGTAGCGGGAGGGGACAATGAGCAGTTCTTC. This chain links TRBV7-7 with TRBJ2-1; 11 bases are a match to TRBD2. There are 15 residues in the CDR3. CDR1 is SSHAT and CDR2 is FNYEAQ in the germline V gene (reference sequence).

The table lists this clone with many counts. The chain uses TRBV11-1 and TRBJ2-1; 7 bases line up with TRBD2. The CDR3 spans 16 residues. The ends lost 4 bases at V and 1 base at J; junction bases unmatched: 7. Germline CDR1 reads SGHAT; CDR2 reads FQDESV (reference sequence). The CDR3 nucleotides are TGTGCCAGCAGCTCGACTAGCCTTAGATCCTACAATGAGCAGTTCTTC. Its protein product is CASSSTSLRSYNEQFF.

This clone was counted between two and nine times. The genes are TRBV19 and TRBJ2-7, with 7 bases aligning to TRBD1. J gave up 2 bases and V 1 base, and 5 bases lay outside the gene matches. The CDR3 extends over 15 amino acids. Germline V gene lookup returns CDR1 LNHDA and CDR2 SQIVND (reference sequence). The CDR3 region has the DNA TGTGCCAGTAGTATAGGACAGGGTGTTACCTACGAGCAGTACTTC. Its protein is CASSIGQGVTYEQYF.

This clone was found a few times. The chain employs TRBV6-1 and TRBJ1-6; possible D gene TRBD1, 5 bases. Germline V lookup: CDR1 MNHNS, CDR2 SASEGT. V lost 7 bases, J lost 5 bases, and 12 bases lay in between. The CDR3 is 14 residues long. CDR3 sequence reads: CASTQDINNSPLHF. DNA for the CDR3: TGTGCCAGCACCCAGGACATAAATAATTCACCCCTCCACTTT.

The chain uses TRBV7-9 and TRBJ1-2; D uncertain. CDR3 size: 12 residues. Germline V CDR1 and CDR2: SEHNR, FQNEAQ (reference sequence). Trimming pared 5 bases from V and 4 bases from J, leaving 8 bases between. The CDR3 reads CASSLSIYGYTF. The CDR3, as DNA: TGTGCCAGCAGCCTTTCTATCTATGGCTACACCTTC.

The DNA of the CDR3 is TGTGCCAGCAGCCCTACGGCACAGGGGAATTCACCCCTCCACTTT. Amino acid sequence: CASSPTAQGNSPLHF. The chain links TRBV9 to TRBJ1-6, with 7 bases matching TRBD1. Trimming removed 4 bases from V and 7 bases from J; junction bases left unmatched: 8. This CDR3 contains 15 residues. The germline gives CDR1 SGDLS, CDR2 YYNGEE.

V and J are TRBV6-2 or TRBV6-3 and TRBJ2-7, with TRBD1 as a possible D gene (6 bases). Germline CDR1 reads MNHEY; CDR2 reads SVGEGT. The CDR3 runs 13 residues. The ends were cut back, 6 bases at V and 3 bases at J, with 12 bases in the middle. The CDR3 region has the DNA TGTGCCAGCAGCCAGGGGATGGTCTACGAGCAGTACTTC. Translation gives CASSQGMVYEQYF.

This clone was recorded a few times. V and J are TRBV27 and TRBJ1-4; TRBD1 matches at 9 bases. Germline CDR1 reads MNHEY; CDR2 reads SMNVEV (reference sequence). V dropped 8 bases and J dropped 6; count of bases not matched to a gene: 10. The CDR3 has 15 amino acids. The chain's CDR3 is CASGSWDRVYEKLFF. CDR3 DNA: TGTGCCAGCGGGTCATGGGACAGGGTTTATGAAAAACTGTTTTTT.